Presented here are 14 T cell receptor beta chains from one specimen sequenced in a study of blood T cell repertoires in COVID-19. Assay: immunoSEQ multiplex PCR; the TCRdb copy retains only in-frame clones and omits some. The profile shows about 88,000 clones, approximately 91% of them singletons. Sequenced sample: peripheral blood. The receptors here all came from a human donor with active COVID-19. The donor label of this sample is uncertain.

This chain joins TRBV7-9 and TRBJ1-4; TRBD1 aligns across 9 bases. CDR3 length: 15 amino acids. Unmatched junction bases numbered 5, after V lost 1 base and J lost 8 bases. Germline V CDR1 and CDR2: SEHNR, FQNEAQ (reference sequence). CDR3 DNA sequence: TGTGCCAGCAGCTTAGGGGACAGGGTCGGAGAAAAACTGTTTTTT. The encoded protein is CASSLGDRVGEKLFF.

CDR3 sequence reads: CASSDPAPNGNEQFF. The DNA of the CDR3 is TGTGCCAGCAGTGACCCAGCCCCTAACGGGAATGAGCAGTTCTTC. The V call is TRBV2, the J call TRBJ2-1, with D unresolved. Trimming pared 3 bases from V and 7 bases from J, leaving 16 bases between. The CDR3 runs to 15 residues. Germline lookup yields CDR1 SNHLY and CDR2 FYNNEI.

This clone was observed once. The CDR3 is CASSPPGGAYNEQFF. The CDR3 DNA follows: TGTGCCAGCAGCCCACCCGGGGGGGCCTACAATGAGCAGTTCTTC. This chain joins TRBV7-8 and TRBJ2-1, with 8 bases fitting TRBD2. V was pared by 5 bases and J by 2 bases, with 5 bases of the junction left unmatched. Per germline, CDR1 SGHVS and CDR2 FQNEAQ. This CDR3 spans 15 amino acids.

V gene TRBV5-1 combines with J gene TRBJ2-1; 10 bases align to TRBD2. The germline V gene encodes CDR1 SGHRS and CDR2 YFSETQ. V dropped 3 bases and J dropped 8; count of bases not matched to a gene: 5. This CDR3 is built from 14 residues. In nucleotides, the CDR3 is TGCGCCAGCAGCTCCGGGACTAGCGAAGATGAGCAGTTCTTC. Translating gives CASSSGTSEDEQFF.

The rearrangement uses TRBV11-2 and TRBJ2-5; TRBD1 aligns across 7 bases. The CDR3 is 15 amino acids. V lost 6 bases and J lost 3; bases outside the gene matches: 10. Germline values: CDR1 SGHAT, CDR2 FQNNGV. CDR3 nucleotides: TGTGCCAGCAGGGCTATACAGGGGCGGGAAGAGACCCAGTACTTC. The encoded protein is CASRAIQGREETQYF.

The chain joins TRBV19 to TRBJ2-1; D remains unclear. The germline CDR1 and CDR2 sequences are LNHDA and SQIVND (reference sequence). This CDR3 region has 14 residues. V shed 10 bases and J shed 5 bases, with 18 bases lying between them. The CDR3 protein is CAISLTLGDNEQFF. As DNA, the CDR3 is TGTGCCATCTCACTGACCCTCGGAGACAATGAGCAGTTCTTC.

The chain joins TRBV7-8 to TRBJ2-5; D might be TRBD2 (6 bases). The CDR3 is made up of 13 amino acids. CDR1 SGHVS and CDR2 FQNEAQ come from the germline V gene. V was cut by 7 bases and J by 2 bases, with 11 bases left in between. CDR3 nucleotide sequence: TGTGCCAGCACCACGCGGGGTCAAGAGACCCAGTACTTC. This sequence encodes CASTTRGQETQYF. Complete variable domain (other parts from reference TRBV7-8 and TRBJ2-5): GAGVSQSPRYKVAKRGQDVALRCDPISGHVSLFWYQQALGQGPEFLTYFQNEAQLDKSGLPSDRFFAERPEGSVSTLKIQRTQQEDSAVYLCASTTRGQETQYFGPGTRLLVL.

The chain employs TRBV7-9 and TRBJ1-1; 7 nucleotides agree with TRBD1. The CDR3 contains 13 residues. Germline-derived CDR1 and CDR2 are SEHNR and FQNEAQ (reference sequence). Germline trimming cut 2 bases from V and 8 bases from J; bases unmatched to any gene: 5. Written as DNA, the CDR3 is TGTGCCAGCAGCTTACCCGGGACAGAAGAAGCTTTCTTT. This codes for CASSLPGTEEAFF.

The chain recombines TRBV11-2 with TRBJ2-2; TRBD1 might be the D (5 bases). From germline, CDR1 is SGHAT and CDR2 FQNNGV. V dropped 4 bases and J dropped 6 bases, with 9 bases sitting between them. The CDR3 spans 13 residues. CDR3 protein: CASSWPGSGELFF. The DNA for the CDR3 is TGTGCCAGCAGCTGGCCAGGGTCCGGGGAGCTGTTTTTT.

In DNA form, the CDR3 reads TGTGCCAGCAGCTTGGTCCTAGCGGGGGGGAGAGAGCAGTACTTC. Amino acids: CASSLVLAGGREQYF. The genes are TRBV5-6 and TRBJ2-7, with 12 bases that match TRBD2. The CDR3 has 15 amino acids. The junction had 5 bases not matched to a gene; V was cut back by 0 bases and J by 7 bases. Germline V CDR1 and CDR2: SGHDT, YYEEEE.

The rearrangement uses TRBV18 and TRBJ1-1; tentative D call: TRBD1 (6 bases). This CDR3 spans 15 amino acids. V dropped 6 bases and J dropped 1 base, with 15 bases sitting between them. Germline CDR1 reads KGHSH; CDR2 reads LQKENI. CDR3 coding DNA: TGTGCCAGCTCCCCCGGGGCAGGGGAGAACACTGAAGCTTTCTTT. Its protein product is CASSPGAGENTEAFF.

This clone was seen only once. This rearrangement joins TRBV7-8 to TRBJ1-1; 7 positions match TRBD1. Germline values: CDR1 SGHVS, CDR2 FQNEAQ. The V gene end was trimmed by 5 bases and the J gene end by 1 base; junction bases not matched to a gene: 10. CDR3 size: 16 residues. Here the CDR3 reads CASSPTGIGENTEAFF. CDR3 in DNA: TGTGCCAGCAGCCCGACAGGGATAGGAGAGAACACTGAAGCTTTCTTT.

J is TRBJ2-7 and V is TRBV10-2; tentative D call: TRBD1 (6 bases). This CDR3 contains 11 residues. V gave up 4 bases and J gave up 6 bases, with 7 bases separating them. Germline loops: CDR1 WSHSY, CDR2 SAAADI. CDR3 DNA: TGCGCCAGCAGTGGCAGGGGCGAGCAGTACTTC. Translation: CASSGRGEQYF.

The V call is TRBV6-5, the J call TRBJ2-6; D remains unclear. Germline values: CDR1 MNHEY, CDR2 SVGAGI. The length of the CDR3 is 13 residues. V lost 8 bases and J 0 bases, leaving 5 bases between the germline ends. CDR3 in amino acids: CASAGSGANVLTF. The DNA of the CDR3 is TGTGCCAGCGCCGGCTCTGGGGCCAACGTCCTGACTTTC.